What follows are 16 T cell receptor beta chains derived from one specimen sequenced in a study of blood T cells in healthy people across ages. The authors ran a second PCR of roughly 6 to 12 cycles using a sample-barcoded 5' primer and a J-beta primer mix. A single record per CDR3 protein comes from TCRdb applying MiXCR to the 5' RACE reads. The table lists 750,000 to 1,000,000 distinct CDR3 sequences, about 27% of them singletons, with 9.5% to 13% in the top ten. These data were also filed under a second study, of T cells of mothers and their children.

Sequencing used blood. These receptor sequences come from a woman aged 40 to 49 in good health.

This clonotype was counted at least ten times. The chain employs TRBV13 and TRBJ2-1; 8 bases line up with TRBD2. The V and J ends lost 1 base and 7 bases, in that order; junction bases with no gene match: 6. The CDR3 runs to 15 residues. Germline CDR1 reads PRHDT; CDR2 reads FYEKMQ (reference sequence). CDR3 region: CASSLVAGGGNEQFF. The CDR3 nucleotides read TGTGCCAGCAGCTTAGTGGCGGGGGGAGGAAATGAGCAGTTCTTC.

The CDR3 bases are TGTGCCAGCAGCCAAACGCAAAGGTCCAGGGCCGACATGAACACTGAAGCTTTCTTT. Translation: CASSQTQRSRADMNTEAFF. The rearrangement uses TRBV7-2 and TRBJ1-1, with D perhaps TRBD1 (5 bases). Trimming stripped 5 bases from V and 0 bases from J, with 25 bases between. This CDR3 contains 19 residues. Per the germline V gene, CDR1 is SGHTA and CDR2 is FQGNSA.

CDR3 sequence (DNA): TGTGCCATCAGTAAGGCCCCCGGGACAGAGCTATGGCTACACACCTTC. Translation: CAISKAPGTELWLHTF. This rearrangement joins TRBV10-3 to TRBJ1-2; 7 bases fit TRBD1. V shed 5 bases, J shed 12 bases, and the junction held 21 bases outside the gene matches. Germline CDR1 reads ENHRY; CDR2 reads SYGVKD. The CDR3 spans 16 residues.

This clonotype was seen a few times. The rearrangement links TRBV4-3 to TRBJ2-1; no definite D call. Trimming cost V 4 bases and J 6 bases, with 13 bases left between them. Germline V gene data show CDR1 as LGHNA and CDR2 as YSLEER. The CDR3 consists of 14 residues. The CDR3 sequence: CASSRDRTANEQFF. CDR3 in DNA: TGCGCCAGCAGCCGGGATAGGACGGCCAATGAGCAGTTCTTC.

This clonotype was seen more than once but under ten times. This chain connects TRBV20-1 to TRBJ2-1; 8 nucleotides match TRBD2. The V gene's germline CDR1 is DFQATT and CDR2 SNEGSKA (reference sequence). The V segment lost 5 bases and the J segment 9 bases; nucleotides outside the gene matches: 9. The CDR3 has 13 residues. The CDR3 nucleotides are TGCAGTGCTTCCCGGACTAGCCGGCCTGAGCAGTTCTTC. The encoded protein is CSASRTSRPEQFF.

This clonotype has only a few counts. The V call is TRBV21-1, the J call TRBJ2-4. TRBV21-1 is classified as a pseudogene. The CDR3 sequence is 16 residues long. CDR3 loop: CASSTRRKLAKNIQYF. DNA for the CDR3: TGTGCCAGCAGCACCCGACGGAAACTAGCCAAAAACATTCAGTACTTC.

The DNA of the CDR3 is TGTGCCAGCAGTCCCGCCGGGACGCAGTGGTCTCTGTTTTTT. It codes for CASSPAGTQWSLFF. V and J are TRBV6-6 and TRBJ2-2; either TRBD1 or TRBD2 may supply D (5 bases each). There are 14 residues in the CDR3. V lost 5 bases and J lost 14, with 21 bases in between. Looked up from germline, CDR1 is MNHNY and CDR2 is SVGAGI (reference sequence).

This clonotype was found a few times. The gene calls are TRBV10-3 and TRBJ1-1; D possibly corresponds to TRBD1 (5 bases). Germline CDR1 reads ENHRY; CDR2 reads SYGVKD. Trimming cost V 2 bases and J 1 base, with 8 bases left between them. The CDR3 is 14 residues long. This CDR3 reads CAISEAGRNTEAFF. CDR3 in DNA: TGTGCCATCAGTGAGGCAGGGCGGAACACTGAAGCTTTCTTT.

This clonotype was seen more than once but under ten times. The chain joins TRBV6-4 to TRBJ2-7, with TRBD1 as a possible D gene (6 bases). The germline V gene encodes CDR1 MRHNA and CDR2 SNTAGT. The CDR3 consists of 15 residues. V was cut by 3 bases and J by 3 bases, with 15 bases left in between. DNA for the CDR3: TGTGCCAGCAGTGAATGGGACACCGCGGGCTACGAGCAGTACTTC. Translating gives CASSEWDTAGYEQYF.

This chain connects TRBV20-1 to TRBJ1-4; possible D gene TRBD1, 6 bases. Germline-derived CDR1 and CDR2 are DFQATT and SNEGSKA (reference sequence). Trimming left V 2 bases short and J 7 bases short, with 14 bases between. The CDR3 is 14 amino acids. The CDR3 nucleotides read TGCAGTGCTAGATCCCAGGGGAGGACTGAAAAACTGTTTTTT. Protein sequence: CSARSQGRTEKLFF.

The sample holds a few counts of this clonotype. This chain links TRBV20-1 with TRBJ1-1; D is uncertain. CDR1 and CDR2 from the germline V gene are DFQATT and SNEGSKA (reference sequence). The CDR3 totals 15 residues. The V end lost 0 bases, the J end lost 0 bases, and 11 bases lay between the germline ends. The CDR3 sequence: CSARERGAVNTEAFF. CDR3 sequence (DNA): TGCAGTGCTAGAGAGCGTGGAGCCGTGAACACTGAAGCTTTCTTT.

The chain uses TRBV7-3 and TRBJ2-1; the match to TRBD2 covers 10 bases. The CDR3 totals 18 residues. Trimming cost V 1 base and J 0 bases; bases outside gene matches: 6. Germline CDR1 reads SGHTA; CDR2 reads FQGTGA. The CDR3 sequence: CASSLMSSGGPSYNEQFF. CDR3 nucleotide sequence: TGTGCCAGCAGCTTAATGTCTAGCGGGGGACCCTCCTACAATGAGCAGTTCTTC.

CDR3 DNA: TGCGCCAGCAGCTTGGTTCCTATCTCTGGGGCCAACGTCCTGACTTTC. Its translation: CASSLVPISGANVLTF. J is TRBJ2-6 and V is TRBV5-1; D not certain. The length of the CDR3 is 16 residues. V was shortened by 0 bases and J by 0 bases, with 7 bases between the two germline ends. The germline CDR1 and CDR2 sequences are SGHRS and YFSETQ.

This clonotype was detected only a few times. The CDR3 is CSASGAFTDTQYF. The CDR3 DNA reads TGCAGTGCTAGTGGGGCGTTCACAGATACGCAGTATTTT. The V call is TRBV20-1, the J call TRBJ2-3; D perhaps matches TRBD1 (5 bases). Germline values: CDR1 DFQATT, CDR2 SNEGSKA (reference sequence). V was trimmed by 3 bases and J by 2 bases, leaving 9 bases between them. This CDR3 is 13 amino acids long.

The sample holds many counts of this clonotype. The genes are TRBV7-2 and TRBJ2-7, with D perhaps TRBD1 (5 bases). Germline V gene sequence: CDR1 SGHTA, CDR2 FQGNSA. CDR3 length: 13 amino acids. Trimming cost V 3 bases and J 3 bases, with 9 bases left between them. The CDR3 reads CASSFQTDYEQYF. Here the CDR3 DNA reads TGTGCCAGCAGCTTTCAGACAGACTACGAGCAGTACTTC.

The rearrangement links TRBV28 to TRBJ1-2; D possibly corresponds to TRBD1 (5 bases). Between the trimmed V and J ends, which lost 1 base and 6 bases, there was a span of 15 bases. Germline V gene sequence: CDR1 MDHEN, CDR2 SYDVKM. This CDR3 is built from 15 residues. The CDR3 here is CASSLSGLGENGYTF. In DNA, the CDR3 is TGTGCCAGCAGTTTATCAGGCCTAGGGGAGAATGGCTACACCTTC.